These 26 T cell receptor beta chains came from one sample sequenced in a study of cytomegalovirus exposure and HLA in healthy donors. In the PCR, 60 Vbeta and 13 Jbeta primers were used. TCRdb's table, derived via immunoSEQ multiplex PCR, lists solely in-frame clones and lacks some. The sample has more than 150,000 clones, 83% seen once. The sample taken for sequencing was PBMCs. These receptor sequences come from a man between 45 and 60 years old in good health and CMV-seronegative.

Concerning this clone itself: Compared with germline, one end of the junction differs, possibly owing to a read error. This chain links TRBV15 with TRBJ2-7, with TRBD2 identical over 8 bases. Germline CDR1 is LNHNV and CDR2 is YYDKDF (reference sequence). The CDR3 spans 17 residues. CDR3 sequence reads: CATSGERGSSHTEEQYF. DNA for the CDR3: TGTGCCACCAGCGGAGAGCGGGGGTCCTCTCATACGGAAGAGCAGTACTTC.

This rearrangement joins TRBV19 to TRBJ2-3, with a weak D call TRBD1 (7 bases). The length of the CDR3 is 14 residues. Germline values: CDR1 LNHDA, CDR2 SQIVND (reference sequence). The CDR3, as DNA: TGTGCTCCATGTCAGGGGGGCATGACGGATACGCAGTATTTT. It yields the protein CAPCQGGMTDTQYF.

The chain is built from TRBV6-1 and TRBJ2-7; 7 positions match TRBD2. The germline V gene encodes CDR1 MNHNS and CDR2 SASEGT. The V gene end was trimmed by 11 bases and the J gene end by 3 bases; junction bases not matched to a gene: 13. CDR3 length: 14 amino acids. The CDR3 reads CASQAGTTFYEQYF. CDR3 in DNA: TGTGCCTCCCAGGCCGGGACTACGTTCTACGAGCAGTACTTC.

This chain connects TRBV28 to TRBJ2-1, with 9 bases aligning to TRBD1. Germline V gives CDR1 MDHEN, CDR2 SYDVKM. This CDR3 is 16 amino acids long. J gave up 6 bases and V 8 bases, and 14 bases lay outside the gene matches. The CDR3 loop reads CASRPRTGGAPNEQFF. The CDR3 DNA sequence: TGTGCCAGCCGACCCAGAACAGGGGGCGCTCCCAATGAGCAGTTCTTC.

The chain employs TRBV6-1 and TRBJ1-5; D might be TRBD1 (5 bases). This CDR3 has 15 residues. Germline V gene sequence: CDR1 MNHNS, CDR2 SASEGT. Between the trimmed V and J ends, which lost 4 bases and 7 bases, there was a span of 17 bases. In DNA form, the CDR3 reads TGTGCCAGCAGTGCGACAGCTCACGGGAGACAGCCCCAGCATTTT. It translates to CASSATAHGRQPQHF.

Of note for this clone: At one of its ends the junction is not consistent with the germline gene, which may arise from a read error. The genes are TRBV5-1 and TRBJ2-7; TRBD2 matches at 7 bases. Germline CDR1 and CDR2: SGHRS and YFSETQ. The CDR3 extends over 15 amino acids. The CDR3 sequence: CASSLGRGRLREQYF. DNA for the CDR3: TGTGCCAGCAGCTTGGGGAGGGGTAGATTACGCGAGCAGTACTTC.

The V and J genes are TRBV4-3 and TRBJ2-3; tentative D call: TRBD2 (5 bases). V dropped 3 bases and J dropped 0 bases, with 16 bases sitting between them. The CDR3 totals 17 residues. Germline CDR1 LGHNA, CDR2 YSLEER. The CDR3: CASSHVLVRVSTDTQYF. CDR3 coding DNA: TGCGCCAGCAGCCACGTTTTGGTGCGGGTTAGCACAGATACGCAGTATTTT.

The chain recombines TRBV18 with TRBJ1-3; a weak D match, TRBD1 (6 bases). CDR3 length: 17 residues. V lost 5 bases, J lost 0 bases, and 17 bases lay in between. Germline values: CDR1 KGHSH, CDR2 LQKENI. CDR3 DNA sequence: TGTGCCAGCTCAAACCTGGTCCTACAGGGCTCTGGAAACACCATATATTTT. Translation gives CASSNLVLQGSGNTIYF.

V usage is TRBV7-2 and J usage is TRBJ2-1, with D possibly matching TRBD1 (7 bases). The CDR3 runs 14 residues. The germline CDR1 and CDR2 sequences are SGHTA and FQGNSA. V dropped 2 bases and J dropped 9 bases, with 14 bases sitting between them. The CDR3 protein is CASSLFQGGSEQFF. CDR3 nucleotides: TGTGCCAGCAGCTTATTCCAGGGGGGCAGTGAGCAGTTCTTC.

This clone showed up just once. CDR3 residues: CASSFPGQGGETQYF. The CDR3 DNA sequence: TGTGCCAGCAGCTTTCCGGGACAGGGTGGGGAGACCCAGTACTTC. V usage is TRBV5-4 and J usage is TRBJ2-5; 9 bases match TRBD1. CDR3 length: 15 residues. V dropped 2 bases and J dropped 5; count of bases not matched to a gene: 7. Germline assignment: CDR1 SGHNT and CDR2 YYREEE (reference sequence).

This sequence joins TRBV27 and TRBJ2-7; the D is unclear. The CDR3 extends over 14 amino acids. The V gene's germline CDR1 is MNHEY and CDR2 SMNVEV (reference sequence). Between the trimmed V and J ends, which lost 6 bases and 6 bases, there was a span of 18 bases. CDR3 DNA: TGTGCCAGCAGAACGGAGAATAAACCCCGCGAGCAGTACTTC. Translation: CASRTENKPREQYF.

CDR3: CASSEAAQETQYF. The CDR3 nucleotides are TGTGCCAGCAGTGAAGCGGCCCAAGAGACCCAGTACTTC. The chain is built from TRBV2 and TRBJ2-5; D is undetermined. Germline V gene data show CDR1 as SNHLY and CDR2 as FYNNEI. The CDR3 runs to 13 residues. V was clipped by 0 bases and J by 1 base, with 3 bases between them.

V gene TRBV11-2 combines with J gene TRBJ1-4; D not resolved. V lost 1 base and J lost 4, with 10 bases in between. The CDR3 has 15 residues. From germline, CDR1 is SGHAT and CDR2 FQNNGV. For the CDR3, the DNA is TGTGCCAGCAGCTTAGGGCCTCGTCGTAATGAAAAACTGTTTTTT. It yields the protein CASSLGPRRNEKLFF.

This clone was found once. V is TRBV7-2 and J is TRBJ1-6; TRBD1 matches 9 bases. Trimming at V came to 1 base and at J to 7 bases, leaving 11 bases not matched to a gene. This CDR3 is built from 18 residues. Germline CDR1 and CDR2: SGHTA and FQGNSA. This CDR3 reads CASSLVSGFGQGNSPLHF. The CDR3 DNA follows: TGTGCCAGCAGCTTAGTTTCTGGGTTCGGACAGGGGAATTCACCCCTCCACTTT.

This clone was picked up a small number of times. The V and J genes are TRBV27 and TRBJ1-4, with unresolved D. Germline V lookup: CDR1 MNHEY, CDR2 SMNVEV (reference sequence). This CDR3 is built from 16 residues. V was clipped by 5 bases and J by 0 bases, with 13 bases between them. The CDR3: CASSPKLTATNEKLFF. For the CDR3, the DNA is TGTGCCAGCAGTCCCAAACTCACAGCAACTAATGAAAAACTGTTTTTT.

The CDR3 loop reads CASSKAAAYNTGELFF. CDR3 DNA: TGTGCCAGCAGCAAAGCGGCAGCGTATAACACCGGGGAGCTGTTTTTT. The chain is built from TRBV21-1 and TRBJ2-2; the table's D call, TRBD2, was not checked against the DNA. TRBV21-1 is a recognized pseudogene. This CDR3 has 16 amino acids.

In this sample, this clone turned up a few times. This rearrangement joins TRBV27 to TRBJ2-7; D possibly corresponds to TRBD1 (6 bases). Trimming pared 2 bases from V and 4 bases from J, leaving 18 bases between. The CDR3 runs 16 residues. The germline gives CDR1 MNHEY, CDR2 SMNVEV (reference sequence). The CDR3 nucleotides read TGTGCCAGCAGTTTAGGGACCAGGGGAATCCGATACGAGCAGTACTTC. Its translation: CASSLGTRGIRYEQYF.

This clone was observed a single time. V gene TRBV7-2 combines with J gene TRBJ2-2, with 10 bases that match TRBD2. The CDR3 totals 17 residues. The junction had 5 bases not matched to a gene; V was cut back by 3 bases and J by 1 base. Per germline, CDR1 SGHTA and CDR2 FQGNSA. The CDR3 loop is CASSFVAGGLNTGELFF. CDR3 DNA sequence: TGTGCCAGCAGCTTCGTAGCGGGAGGCCTGAACACCGGGGAGCTGTTTTTT.

V and J are TRBV29-1 and TRBJ2-2, with TRBD1 as a possible D gene (5 bases). The CDR3 has 13 residues. Deletions cut 4 bases from V and 4 bases from J, with 10 bases between. Germline CDR1 is SQVTM and CDR2 is ANQGSEA. CDR3 DNA sequence: TGCAGCGTTGGAAGGGGTGCCACCGGGGAGCTGTTTTTT. Translated, it gives CSVGRGATGELFF.

The CDR3 loop reads CASSVVSASVNEQYF. CDR3 nucleotide sequence: TGTGCCAGCAGCGTAGTAAGCGCCAGTGTCAACGAGCAGTACTTC. V and J are TRBV9 and TRBJ2-7; no reliable D call. The V end was cut by 0 bases, the J end by 5 bases, with 15 bases between. There are 15 residues in the CDR3. The germline CDR1 and CDR2 sequences are SGDLS and YYNGEE.

V gene TRBV7-8 combines with J gene TRBJ1-5, with D tentatively TRBD1 (6 bases). Germline V gene lookup returns CDR1 SGHVS and CDR2 FQNEAQ. The CDR3 is 15 amino acids. Trimming stripped 5 bases from V and 0 bases from J, with 11 bases between. CDR3 sequence: CASSRGQSSNQPQHF. The CDR3 DNA follows: TGTGCCAGCAGCCGAGGACAGAGTAGCAATCAGCCCCAGCATTTT.

In this sample, this clone turned up a few times. The rearrangement links TRBV6-5 to TRBJ1-3; D might be TRBD1 (5 bases). The CDR3 spans 15 residues. V lost 6 bases, J lost 0 bases, and 12 bases lay in between. Germline V gene data show CDR1 as MNHEY and CDR2 as SVGAGI. The CDR3 coding sequence is TGTGCCAGCAGCCGGGACTTAGACTCTGGAAACACCATATATTTT. Translation gives CASSRDLDSGNTIYF.

The chain is built from TRBV7-2 and TRBJ1-1; TRBD1 matches 9 bases. Germline lookup yields CDR1 SGHTA and CDR2 FQGNSA. With V trimmed by 6 bases and J by 1 base, 9 bases remained unmatched. This CDR3 is built from 16 residues. This CDR3 reads CASRRGQGVANTEAFF. The CDR3 DNA follows: TGTGCCAGCAGGAGGGGACAGGGCGTTGCGAACACTGAAGCTTTCTTT.

The rearrangement uses TRBV13 and TRBJ2-3; 13 bases line up with TRBD2. V lost 9 bases and J lost 7; bases outside the gene matches: 7. The CDR3 consists of 14 residues. The germline V gene has CDR1 PRHDT and CDR2 FYEKMQ (reference sequence). The CDR3 loop reads CASRLAGGSYTQYF. Here the CDR3 DNA reads TGTGCCAGTCGACTAGCGGGGGGTTCATATACGCAGTATTTT.

The chain uses TRBV6-5 and TRBJ2-5; 10 bases align to TRBD1. The trim removed 7 bases at V and 2 bases at J, leaving 4 bases unmatched. The CDR3 is 14 amino acids. CDR1 is MNHEY and CDR2 is SVGAGI in the germline V gene. CDR3 coding DNA: TGTGCCAGCACCGACAGGGGGCTTCAAGAGACCCAGTACTTC. Translating it yields CASTDRGLQETQYF.

The chain joins TRBV5-6 to TRBJ2-1; 8 bases are a match to TRBD2. With V trimmed by 2 bases and J by 7 bases, 11 bases remained unmatched. The CDR3 covers 16 residues. Germline V gene data show CDR1 as SGHDT and CDR2 as YYEEEE. The CDR3: CASSFLGAGGRNEQFF. Here the CDR3 DNA reads TGTGCCAGCAGCTTCCTAGGGGCGGGAGGCCGAAATGAGCAGTTCTTC.